Each of the 18 T cell receptor beta chains below was sequenced from the same sample in a study of T cell responses to AZD1222 COVID-19 vaccine. TCRdb's table, derived via immunoSEQ multiplex PCR, lists solely in-frame clones and lacks some. This table has 85,000 to 130,000 clones, 90% appearing once. Sequences were derived from peripheral blood, sampled on day 0 of AZD1222 vaccination. Receptors were obtained from an adult in good health.

This clone was detected a few times. This chain joins TRBV2 and TRBJ1-1, with D possibly being TRBD1 (5 bases). Trimming shortened V by 5 bases and J by 5 bases, and 12 bases separated the two germline ends. The CDR3 has 13 amino acids. The V gene's germline CDR1 is SNHLY and CDR2 FYNNEI. The CDR3 bases are TGTGCCAGCAGTTCCCGGGGGGGGACTGAAGCTTTCTTT. Amino acids: CASSSRGGTEAFF.

V usage is TRBV7-3 and J usage is TRBJ1-5; D might be TRBD1 (6 bases). CDR3 length equals 14 residues. The germline V and J ends were trimmed by 1 base and 5 bases, with 9 bases remaining between them. Germline values: CDR1 SGHTA, CDR2 FQGTGA. The CDR3 region has the DNA TGTGCCAGCAGCTTAAAAGGGGGTGATCAGCCCCAGCATTTT. Translated, it gives CASSLKGGDQPQHF.

This clone has just one count. This sequence joins TRBV27 and TRBJ2-6, with 7 bases identical to TRBD1. The CDR3 totals 16 residues. Germline-derived CDR1 and CDR2 are MNHEY and SMNVEV (reference sequence). With V trimmed by 2 bases and J by 2 bases, 3 bases remained unmatched. The CDR3 is CASSLITGAGANVLTF. DNA for the CDR3: TGTGCCAGCAGTTTAATCACAGGGGCTGGGGCCAACGTCCTGACTTTC.

This rearrangement joins TRBV10-1 to TRBJ1-4; D uncertain. This CDR3 is 13 amino acids long. The V gene's germline CDR1 is WNHNN and CDR2 SYGVQD (reference sequence). The ends were cut back, 3 bases at V and 7 bases at J, with 9 bases in the middle. The CDR3 region is CASSEGGAEKLFF. As DNA, the CDR3 is TGCGCCAGCAGTGAAGGAGGTGCTGAAAAACTGTTTTTT.

Remarks on this clone: The germline gene is not matched at one end of the junction; a read error may be the cause. The gene calls are TRBV7-2 and TRBJ2-3; 8 nucleotides line up with TRBD2. The length of the CDR3 is 14 residues. CDR1 and CDR2 (germline): SGHTA, FQGNSA. The CDR3 nucleotides read TGTGCCAGCAGCTCTTGGACTAGCACTGATACGCAGTATTTT. This sequence encodes CASSSWTSTDTQYF.

In DNA form, the CDR3 reads TGTGCCTGGAGTGTAGGGCAAGAGACCCAGTACTTC. Residues: CAWSVGQETQYF. The chain is built from TRBV30 and TRBJ2-5; D is ambiguous. Germline lookup yields CDR1 GTSNPN and CDR2 SVGIG (reference sequence). V dropped 0 bases and J dropped 2 bases, with 4 bases sitting between them. This CDR3 spans 12 amino acids.

The chain combines TRBV5-5 with TRBJ2-1; TRBD2 might be the D (5 bases). The V gene's germline CDR1 is SGHKS and CDR2 YYEKEE (reference sequence). Trimming took 0 bases from V and 4 from J, leaving 11 bases between them. The CDR3 spans 15 residues. This chain's CDR3 is CASSLGWEPYNEQFF. CDR3 coding DNA: TGTGCCAGCAGCTTGGGGTGGGAGCCATACAATGAGCAGTTCTTC.

V and J are TRBV5-1 and TRBJ1-2, with D tentatively TRBD1 (6 bases). V shed 4 bases and J shed 4 bases, with 14 bases lying between them. In germline, CDR1 is SGHRS, CDR2 YFSETQ. CDR3 length: 14 residues. CDR3 sequence (DNA): TGCGCCAGCAGCACTGGGACATTTGGCTATGGCTACACCTTC. Its translation: CASSTGTFGYGYTF.

DNA of the CDR3: TGTGCCAGCAGTGAGGTTCAGCCCCAGCATTTT. Translated: CASSEVQPQHF. V gene TRBV6-1 combines with J gene TRBJ1-5; D call uncertain. Germline CDR1 and CDR2: MNHNS and SASEGT. The CDR3 sequence is 11 residues long. V gave up 3 bases and J gave up 6 bases, with 3 bases separating them.

The rearrangement uses TRBV19 and TRBJ1-5; maybe TRBD1 (5 bases). The CDR3 length is 14 residues. The V gene lost 8 bases and the J gene lost 5 bases, with 16 bases spanning the gap. Germline loops: CDR1 LNHDA, CDR2 SQIVND (reference sequence). CDR3 amino acids: CASREQRGDQPQHF. In nucleotides, the CDR3 is TGTGCCAGTCGAGAGCAGCGGGGGGATCAGCCCCAGCATTTT.

J is TRBJ2-6 and V is TRBV7-2; no definite D call. Trimming removed 8 bases from V and 8 bases from J, with 10 bases in between. Germline CDR1 SGHTA, CDR2 FQGNSA. The CDR3 spans 12 residues. CDR3 in amino acids: CASPPPTNVLTF. Written as DNA, the CDR3 is TGTGCCAGCCCACCCCCAACCAACGTCCTGACTTTC.

The V call is TRBV6-5, the J call TRBJ2-7; 8 bases agree with TRBD2. CDR3 length: 15 residues. CDR1 and CDR2 from the germline V gene are MNHEY and SVGAGI. Trimming removed 3 bases from V and 0 bases from J; junction bases left unmatched: 4. CDR3 coding DNA: TGTGCCAGCAGTTATTCCAGCGGGAGCTCCTACGAGCAGTACTTC. As protein: CASSYSSGSSYEQYF.

The rearrangement links TRBV27 to TRBJ2-3, with 12 bases identical to TRBD2. The ends lost 5 bases at V and 3 bases at J; junction bases unmatched: 6. The CDR3 consists of 16 residues. Germline CDR1 and CDR2: MNHEY and SMNVEV (reference sequence). CDR3 bases: TGTGCCAGCAGTCTGACTAGCGGGAGTGGGACAGATACGCAGTATTTT. Translation gives CASSLTSGSGTDTQYF.

The chain uses TRBV3-1 (or the pseudogene TRBV3-2) and TRBJ1-2; perhaps TRBD1 as D (6 bases). Germline CDR1 reads LGHDT; CDR2 reads YNNKEL (reference sequence). V lost 7 bases and J 2 bases, leaving 11 bases between the germline ends. This CDR3 has 13 amino acids. As DNA, the CDR3 is TGTGCCAGCACCTTTGGACAGAACTATGGCTACACCTTC. Its protein product is CASTFGQNYGYTF.

The V gene is TRBV9, the J gene TRBJ1-6; no definite D call. Between the trimmed V and J ends, which lost 4 bases and 7 bases, there was a span of 15 bases. The length of the CDR3 is 15 residues. Germline V lookup: CDR1 SGDLS, CDR2 YYNGEE. CDR3 DNA sequence: TGTGCCAGCAGCCGCGGTGAGGAGGGAAATTCACCCCTCCACTTT. Protein: CASSRGEEGNSPLHF.

The chain combines TRBV4-1 with TRBJ1-5, with D tentatively TRBD1 (6 bases). The CDR3 spans 15 residues. The germline V and J ends were trimmed by 0 bases and 6 bases, with 12 bases remaining between them. Per germline, CDR1 MGHRA and CDR2 YSYEKL. The CDR3 coding sequence is TGCGCCAGCAGCCAAGAGGGATGGGGGCTTCAGCCCCAGCATTTT. Its translation: CASSQEGWGLQPQHF.

The rearrangement joins TRBV6-2 or TRBV6-3 to TRBJ2-2; 13 positions match TRBD2. The germline CDR1 and CDR2 sequences are MNHEY and SVGEGT. J lost 0 bases, V lost 2 bases, and 3 bases had no gene match. CDR3 length: 18 amino acids. CDR3 protein: CASSYPTSGRPNTGELFF. CDR3 coding DNA: TGTGCCAGCAGTTACCCGACTAGCGGGAGGCCGAACACCGGGGAGCTGTTTTTT.

The rearrangement links TRBV12-3 or TRBV12-4 to TRBJ2-7; no definite D call. CDR3 length: 12 residues. V lost 2 bases and J lost 4, with 6 bases in between. CDR3 sequence (DNA): TGTGCCAGCAGTTTAAGTCGATACGAGCAGTACTTC. It yields the protein CASSLSRYEQYF.